The rows below give T cell receptor beta chains drawn from one sample of a study of blood T cell repertoires in COVID-19. Assay used: immunoSEQ multiplex PCR; TCRdb lists only in-frame clones, some missing. This table holds roughly 280,000 clones, around 90% found once. Sequenced sample: PBMCs or T cells enriched from blood (not recorded which). All receptors derive from a man aged 35 to 55 who had been exposed to COVID-19. The CDR3 runs from the conserved cysteine through the conserved F or W. A D gene is named only where the DNA matches it firmly. Where a row states a size, it is once, few, many or the class of an expanded clone; other rows omit it.

j_gene,abundance,d_gene,v_gene,CDR3aa,CDR3nt
TRBJ1-1,few,.,TRBV3-1/TRBV3-2,CASSQARGEAFF,TGTGCCAGCAGCCAAGCCAGGGGAGAAGCTTTCTTT
TRBJ2-3,once,TRBD2,TRBV28,CASSPLRLAVPGLAGHTDTQYF,TGTGCCAGCAGTCCCTTGAGACTGGCGGTGCCGGGACTAGCGGGGCACACAGATACGCAGTATTTT
TRBJ1-2,.,TRBD1,TRBV4-1,CASSQDPGGTHGYTF,TGCGCCAGCAGCCAAGATCCAGGGGGAACTCATGGCTACACCTTC
TRBJ1-2,.,TRBD1,TRBV12-3/TRBV12-4,CASSFRQGDGYTF,TGTGCCAGCAGTTTTCGGCAGGGGGATGGCTACACCTTC
TRBJ2-7,.,.,TRBV4-2,CASSQDYGRSSYEQYF,TGTGCCAGCAGCCAAGATTACGGGAGATCTTCCTACGAGCAGTACTTC
TRBJ1-3,.,.,TRBV5-5,CASSFSRVVGNTIYF,TGTGCCAGCAGCTTCAGCAGGGTGGTTGGAAACACCATATATTTT
TRBJ2-7,.,.,TRBV12-5,CASGPWTGNRNEQYF,TGTGCTAGTGGTCCGTGGACGGGGAATAGGAACGAGCAGTACTTC
TRBJ1-4,.,.,TRBV7-2,CASSLFQGLSNEKLFF,TGTGCCAGCAGCTTATTTCAGGGACTCTCTAATGAAAAACTGTTTTTT
TRBJ2-1,.,TRBD2,TRBV4-3,CASSPTSSGGYNEQFF,TGCGCCAGCAGCCCCACTTCTAGCGGGGGTTACAATGAGCAGTTCTTC
TRBJ2-7,.,TRBD2,TRBV7-9,CASSERELVPEQYF,TGTGCCAGCAGCGAGCGGGAGCTCGTACCCGAGCAGTACTTC
TRBJ1-5,.,.,TRBV3-1/TRBV3-2,CASSPPLYCNQPQHF,TGTGCCAGCAGCCCCCCCCTTTACTGCAATCAGCCCCAGCATTTT
TRBJ2-7,once,TRBD1,TRBV6-5,CASTLDRMGYEQYF,TGTGCCAGCACCCTGGACAGGATGGGTTACGAGCAGTACTTC
TRBJ2-3,.,.,TRBV5-1,CASSSLARSDTQYF,TGCGCCAGCAGCTCGTTGGCCCGCTCAGATACGCAGTATTTT
TRBJ2-1,.,.,TRBV5-5,CASSSSLLREQFF,TGTGCCAGCAGCTCATCCCTTTTGCGGGAGCAGTTCTTC
TRBJ2-2,.,.,TRBV18,CASSPAGGELFF,TGTGCCAGCTCACCTGCGGGCGGGGAGCTGTTTTTT
TRBJ1-5,.,TRBD1,TRBV5-1,CASSLTGGDQPQHF,TGCGCCAGCAGCTTGACAGGGGGCGATCAGCCCCAGCATTTT
TRBJ1-2,few,.,TRBV5-4,CASSLPSLSAYGYTF,TGTGCCAGCAGCTTGCCGTCACTATCCGCCTATGGCTACACCTTC
TRBJ2-6,.,TRBD1,TRBV28,CASSVTGDSGANVLTF,TGTGCCAGCAGTGTAACAGGGGACTCTGGGGCCAACGTCCTGACTTTC
TRBJ2-7,.,.,TRBV28,CASGLPGPSYEQYF,TGTGCCAGCGGACTTCCAGGACCCTCCTACGAGCAGTACTTC
TRBJ1-1,.,TRBD1,TRBV7-2,CASSLNRGAEAFF,TGTGCCAGCAGCTTGAACAGGGGGGCTGAAGCTTTCTTT
TRBJ1-4,once,TRBD1,TRBV4-1,CASSQFTRGQLEGEKLFF,TGCGCCAGCAGCCAATTCACTCGGGGACAGCTAGAAGGCGAAAAACTGTTTTTT
TRBJ2-5,.,.,TRBV30,CAWGGWESQETQYF,TGTGCCTGGGGGGGGTGGGAGTCCCAAGAGACCCAGTACTTC
TRBJ1-1,.,.,TRBV19,CASIIDTEAFF,TGTGCCAGTATAATCGACACTGAAGCTTTCTTT
TRBJ2-1,.,TRBD2,TRBV4-1,CASSRGLAEYNEQFF,TGCGCCAGCAGCCGGGGACTAGCGGAATACAATGAGCAGTTCTTC
TRBJ2-6,once,TRBD1,TRBV24-1,CATSGRDRGRRGANVLTF,TGTGCCACCAGTGGCCGGGACAGGGGGCGCCGTGGGGCCAACGTCCTGACTTTC
TRBJ2-5,.,TRBD2,TRBV2,CASRRTSGRARETQYF,TGTGCCAGCAGAAGGACTAGCGGGAGGGCGAGGGAGACCCAGTACTTC
TRBJ2-1,.,.,TRBV2,CASRGDSNEQFF,TGTGCCAGCAGGGGAGATAGCAATGAGCAGTTCTTC
TRBJ1-3,.,.,TRBV9,CASSASGHSGNTIYF,TGTGCCAGCAGCGCATCAGGGCACTCTGGAAACACCATATATTTT
TRBJ1-1,.,.,TRBV12-3/TRBV12-4,CASSQQGEAFF,TGTGCCAGCAGTCAACAGGGTGAAGCTTTCTTT
TRBJ1-4,.,.,TRBV28,CASSFAGVTSYNEKLFF,TGTGCCAGCAGTTTTGCAGGGGTCACCTCCTATAATGAAAAACTGTTTTTT
TRBJ1-5,once,.,TRBV5-1,CASSLAGGGQPQHF,TGCGCCAGCAGCTTGGCTGGGGGCGGTCAGCCCCAGCATTTT
TRBJ1-3,.,.,TRBV24-1,CATSDPGGSSGNTIYF,TGTGCCACCAGTGATCCCGGGGGTTCCTCTGGAAACACCATATATTTT
TRBJ2-1,once,.,TRBV24-1,CATSEPQYNEQFF,TGTGCCACCAGTGAGCCTCAGTACAATGAGCAGTTCTTC
TRBJ1-1,.,.,TRBV5-1,CASREDSNTEAFF,TGCGCCAGCAGGGAGGACTCAAACACTGAAGCTTTCTTT
TRBJ1-1,once,.,TRBV28,CASSLPRVTEAFF,TGTGCCAGCAGTTTACCCAGGGTCACTGAAGCTTTCTTT
TRBJ1-4,.,.,TRBV27,CASRFRDMGEKLFF,TGTGCCAGTAGGTTCCGGGACATGGGGGAAAAACTGTTTTTT
TRBJ1-1,.,.,TRBV2,CASSPLAQGLGTEAFF,TGTGCCAGCAGCCCCTTAGCACAGGGTCTCGGCACTGAAGCTTTCTTT
TRBJ2-3,.,.,TRBV6-2/TRBV6-3,CASSPLGATDTQYF,TGTGCCAGCAGTCCCCTGGGGGCCACAGATACGCAGTATTTT
TRBJ2-1,.,.,TRBV21-1,CASSKKVPSGNQGGQFF,TGTGCCAGCAGCAAAAAGGTTCCTAGCGGAAATCAGGGAGGGCAGTTCTTC
TRBJ2-5,.,.,TRBV2,CASSQLGSYQETQYF,TGTGCCAGCAGTCAACTAGGGTCCTACCAAGAGACCCAGTACTTC
TRBJ1-1,.,TRBD1,TRBV18,CASSPYIKTGDTEAFF,TGTGCCAGCTCCCCCTATATTAAGACAGGGGACACTGAAGCTTTCTTT